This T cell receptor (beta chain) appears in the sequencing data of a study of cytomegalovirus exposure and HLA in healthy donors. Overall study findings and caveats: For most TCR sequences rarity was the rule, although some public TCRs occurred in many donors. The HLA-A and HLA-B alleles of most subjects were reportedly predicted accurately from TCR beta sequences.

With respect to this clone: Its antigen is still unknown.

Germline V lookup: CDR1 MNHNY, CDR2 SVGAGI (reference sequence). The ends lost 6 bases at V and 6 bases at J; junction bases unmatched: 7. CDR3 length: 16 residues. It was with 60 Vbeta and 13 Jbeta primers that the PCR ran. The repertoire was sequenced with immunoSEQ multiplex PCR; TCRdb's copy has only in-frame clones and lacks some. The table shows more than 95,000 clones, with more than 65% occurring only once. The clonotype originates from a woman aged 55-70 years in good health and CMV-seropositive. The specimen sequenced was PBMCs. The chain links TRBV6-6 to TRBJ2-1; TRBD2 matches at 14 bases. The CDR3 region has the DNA TGTGCCAGCAGAACCCGCGGGACTAGCGGGGGCAATGAGCAGTTCTTC. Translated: CASRTRGTSGGNEQFF.